These T cell receptor beta chains were read from a single sample in a study of blood T cell repertoires in COVID-19. Only in-frame clones appear in the TCRdb table, and some are missing; sequencing was by immunoSEQ multiplex PCR. The profile shows some 80,000 clones, roughly 86% of them singletons. Sequencing was carried out using peripheral blood. The receptor source for this set is a man at least 80 years old with active or convalescent COVID-19. Each CDR3 is given with its conserved first and last residue. Fields, in order: clone size, V gene, D gene, J gene, CDR3 DNA, CDR3 protein. A D gene is named only where the DNA matches it firmly. A clone size is listed for some rows: how often the clone was seen (once, few, many), or a class if it is expanded.

>NA|TRBV28|NA|TRBJ1-1
TGTGCCAGCAGTATGGGGGGACGGACTGAAGCTTTCTTT
CASSMGGRTEAFF
>NA|TRBV10-2|NA|TRBJ1-1
TGCGCCAGCGGCCCAGGGGACACTGAAGCTTTCTTT
CASGPGDTEAFF
>NA|TRBV10-1|TRBD1|TRBJ2-3
TGCGCCAGCAGTGAGAGTGACAGGGTTCATGCCGCGCAGTATTTT
CASSESDRVHAAQYF
>few|TRBV7-2|NA|TRBJ1-4
TGTGCCAGCAGCAACGGTGGTTATAGTGAAAAACTGTTTTTT
CASSNGGYSEKLFF
>NA|TRBV29-1|NA|TRBJ1-1
TGCAGCGTTGAACGGGTGAACACTGAAGCTTTCTTT
CSVERVNTEAFF
>NA|TRBV3-1/TRBV3-2|NA|TRBJ1-4
TGTGCCAGCAGCCAGCTCAGGGGAAATGGAAAACTGTTTTTT
CASSQLRGNGKLFF
>NA|TRBV14|NA|TRBJ2-1
TGTGCCAGCAGCCACAGGGGGGCCTACAATGAGCAGTTCTTC
CASSHRGAYNEQFF
>NA|TRBV28|TRBD1|TRBJ1-2
TGTGCCAGCAGTGAACTCCAACCGGGACAGGGGTTTGGCTACACCTTC
CASSELQPGQGFGYTF
>NA|TRBV3-1/TRBV3-2|NA|TRBJ1-4
TGTGCCAACGAGGCAACTAATGAAAAACTGTTTTTT
CANEATNEKLFF
>NA|TRBV12-5|NA|TRBJ2-1
TGTGCTAGTGGTTTGCCTCAGACTCATGAGCAGTTCTTC
CASGLPQTHEQFF
>NA|TRBV5-5|NA|TRBJ2-5
TGTGCCAGCAGCCCCCAGATTCCGACAGATCAAGAGACCCAGTACTTC
CASSPQIPTDQETQYF
>NA|TRBV5-1|TRBD1|TRBJ2-5
TGCGCCAGCAGCTTGGGGACAGGGTTTCATGGAGAGACCCAGTACTTC
CASSLGTGFHGETQYF
>few|TRBV12-3/TRBV12-4|NA|TRBJ1-3
TGTGCCAGCCTTACCGGGTCCGGAAACACCATATATTTT
CASLTGSGNTIYF
>NA|TRBV6-6|TRBD1|TRBJ2-4
TGTGCCAGCAGCACAGGGACAGCAAAAAACATTCAGTACTTC
CASSTGTAKNIQYF
>NA|TRBV28|TRBD1|TRBJ1-5
TGTGCCAGCAGTTTCGGGGACAGGGGCAATCAGCCCCAGCATTTT
CASSFGDRGNQPQHF
>few|TRBV14|TRBD1|TRBJ1-2
TGTGCCAGCAGCCCCGGGACAGGGGCCGCGAGAGTCTATGGCTACACCTTC
CASSPGTGAARVYGYTF
>NA|TRBV6-2/TRBV6-3|NA|TRBJ2-1
TGTGCCAGCAGTTACCTGGCGGGGTCCTACAATGAGCAGTTCTTC
CASSYLAGSYNEQFF
>once|TRBV10-2|TRBD1|TRBJ1-6
TGCGCCAGCAAGACTGGACAGGCGGGGAATTCACCCCTCCACTTT
CASKTGQAGNSPLHF
>NA|TRBV5-1|NA|TRBJ1-2
TGCGCCAGCAGCCTGGACGGGGTGGCTGGCTACACCTTC
CASSLDGVAGYTF
>NA|TRBV18|NA|TRBJ2-3
TGTGCCAGCTCCCAGGGCCGGGACACGACTGGGAGCACAGATACGCAGTATTTT
CASSQGRDTTGSTDTQYF
>NA|TRBV25-1|NA|TRBJ1-6
TGTGCCAGCACCTGGGGAGTTAGGTCACCCCTCCACTTT
CASTWGVRSPLHF
>NA|TRBV18|NA|TRBJ2-1
TGTGCCAGCTCACCCCAGGGGACCTACAATGAGCAGTTCTTC
CASSPQGTYNEQFF
>NA|TRBV7-8|NA|TRBJ1-4
TGTGCCAGCAGACCACAGGAAACTAATGAAAAACTGTTTTTT
CASRPQETNEKLFF
>NA|TRBV6-5|TRBD2|TRBJ2-3
TGTGCCAGCAGTTACGGGACTAGCGCAGATACGCAGTATTTT
CASSYGTSADTQYF
>NA|TRBV4-2|TRBD2|TRBJ2-1
TGTGCCAGCAGCCATGCAACTAGCGGGGGGTACAATGAGCAGTTCTTC
CASSHATSGGYNEQFF
>NA|TRBV10-2|TRBD1|TRBJ1-5
TGCGCCAGCAGTACCGGGACAGGGGGAATTCAGCCCCAGCATTTT
CASSTGTGGIQPQHF